Listed below are T cell receptor beta chains from one sample, sequenced in a study of blood T cell repertoires in COVID-19. Repertoires were generated with immunoSEQ multiplex PCR, while TCRdb's copy carries only in-frame clones and drops some. The sample records 330,000 or so clones, 88% being singletons. Specimen: PBMCs or T cells enriched from blood (not recorded which). The receptors were sampled from a woman aged 25 to 39 who had been exposed to COVID-19. The CDR3 runs from the conserved cysteine through the conserved F or W. A D gene is named only where the DNA matches it firmly. A row's size may be missing; if present it is once, few, many or a size class.

cdr3_nt	cdr3_aa	clone_size	v_call	d_call	j_call
TGTGCCATCAGTGAGTCGTTCGAAGGGAGTGAGCAGTTCTTC	CAISESFEGSEQFF	-	TRBV10-3	-	TRBJ2-1
TGTGCCAGCAGCTTCTCGAGCGGGAGTGCCTACGAGCAGTACTTC	CASSFSSGSAYEQYF	-	TRBV11-3	TRBD2	TRBJ2-7
TGTGCCAGCAGTTTTTTAATCCTCTCTGGGGCCAACGTCCTGACTTTC	CASSFLILSGANVLTF	-	TRBV6-5	-	TRBJ2-6
TGTGCCAGTAGTACACCGGGACAGGGGCGAGAAAAACTGTTTTTT	CASSTPGQGREKLFF	-	TRBV19	TRBD1	TRBJ1-4
TGTGCCAGCAGCTTAGGGGGTGGAACAGGAAATGAAAAACTGTTTTTT	CASSLGGGTGNEKLFF	-	TRBV7-6	-	TRBJ1-4
TGTGCCAGCAGTTTTTTAACGGGACAGCTCCACTTT	CASSFLTGQLHF	-	TRBV12-3/TRBV12-4	TRBD1	TRBJ1-6
TGTGCCAGCTACCCTGAAACTGGTGGGGCCAACGTCCTGACTTTC	CASYPETGGANVLTF	-	TRBV6-5	-	TRBJ2-6
TGCGCCAGCATGAGGGACAGGGACACTGAAGCTTTCTTT	CASMRDRDTEAFF	few	TRBV10-2	TRBD1	TRBJ1-1
TGCGCCAGCAGCCAATCTACTCCGGGACTAGCGGGAGTTGAGCAGTTCTTC	CASSQSTPGLAGVEQFF	-	TRBV4-1	TRBD2	TRBJ2-1
TGTGTCATCCGGGAGGCGTTCACTAGCGGACCCAGCTCCTACAATGAGCAGTTCTTC	CVIREAFTSGPSSYNEQFF	few	TRBV2	TRBD2	TRBJ2-1
TGTGCCAGCAGTTTCGACAGGCACCCTGAAGCTTTCTTT	CASSFDRHPEAFF	-	TRBV28	-	TRBJ1-1
TGTGCCAGCAGTTTACGACCCGGATGGGGAGACCGGCAAGAGACCCAGTACTTC	CASSLRPGWGDRQETQYF	-	TRBV27	-	TRBJ2-5
TGTGCCAGCAGTCCCCCTACCCCCACCATATATTTT	CASSPPTPTIYF	-	TRBV12-3/TRBV12-4	-	TRBJ1-3
TGTGCCAGCAGTACCTCTAGCGGACCCGCCTACGAGCAGTACTTC	CASSTSSGPAYEQYF	-	TRBV28	TRBD2	TRBJ2-7
TGTGCCAGCAGCTATGGACCGGGGTCTGGAAACACCATATATTTT	CASSYGPGSGNTIYF	once	TRBV7-8	-	TRBJ1-3
TGTGCCAGTAGTGTCCGGACTAGCGGGGTCTCCTACGAGCAGTACTTC	CASSVRTSGVSYEQYF	few	TRBV19	TRBD2	TRBJ2-7
TGTGCCAGCAGCTGGGGCCAGGGGGCGGTTTACGAGCAGTACTTC	CASSWGQGAVYEQYF	-	TRBV7-9	TRBD1	TRBJ2-7
TGTGCCAGCAGCGTAGAAATTGGGGGGACACAGGGGAAAGTTGACTACAATGAGCAGTTCTTC	CASSVEIGGTQGKVDYNEQFF	-	TRBV9	-	TRBJ2-1
TGCGCCAGCAGCTTGGTGGCGGGATCTTCTGAGACCCAGTACTTC	CASSLVAGSSETQYF	-	TRBV5-1	-	TRBJ2-5
TGTGCCAGCAGAGTCCAGGGGAAGAGTGCTAACTATGGCTACACCTTC	CASRVQGKSANYGYTF	-	TRBV27	-	TRBJ1-2
TGTGCCAGCATTATTGGGTGGAGGAGTGGCAATGAGCAGTTCTTC	CASIIGWRSGNEQFF	-	TRBV21-1	-	TRBJ2-1
TGTGCCAGCAGCTTTCGGACAGGGTTAAGCACAGATACGCAGTATTTT	CASSFRTGLSTDTQYF	-	TRBV9	TRBD1	TRBJ2-3
TGTGCCAGCAGCCCTGGACAGGGGTATAGCAATCAGCCCCAGCATTTT	CASSPGQGYSNQPQHF	-	TRBV27	TRBD1	TRBJ1-5
TGCGCCAGCAGCTCTACGGCCGGACAGAATGAGCAGTTCTTC	CASSSTAGQNEQFF	-	TRBV5-1	-	TRBJ2-1
TGTGCAAGTCGCTTAAATTGGCTCCCCTTACTCACCCTCGAGGTCACTGAAGCTTTCTTT	CASRLNWLPLLTLEVTEAFF	many	TRBV12-2	-	TRBJ1-1
TGTGCCAGTACCCTCCGCAATGAGCAGTTCTTC	CASTLRNEQFF	once	TRBV19	-	TRBJ2-1
TGTGCCAGCTCACCACTTGTCGCAGATACGCAGTATTTT	CASSPLVADTQYF	-	TRBV18	-	TRBJ2-3
TGTGCCAGCAGTCGGCAGGGGGTCAGTCAGCCCCAGCATTTT	CASSRQGVSQPQHF	once	TRBV2	TRBD1	TRBJ1-5
TGTGCCAGCAGCCCCCTAGCGGGGCAGTACGAGCAGTACTTC	CASSPLAGQYEQYF	-	TRBV7-9	TRBD2	TRBJ2-7
TGTGCCAGCAGCTTAAGGTCGTCTAGCGGGACAGATACGCAGTATTTT	CASSLRSSSGTDTQYF	-	TRBV11-3	TRBD2	TRBJ2-3
TGTGCCAGTAGTATAGTGGTACGGGGACTCACCGGGGAGCTGTTTTTT	CASSIVVRGLTGELFF	-	TRBV19	-	TRBJ2-2
TGTGCCAGCAGTCGGCGATCCGGGACTAGCGGGAGAGGGGGGCGGACAGATACGCAGTATTTT	CASSRRSGTSGRGGRTDTQYF	once	TRBV6-6	TRBD2	TRBJ2-3
TGTGCCAGTAGGAAGCGGGAAGGGTGGAATGAGCAGTTCTTC	CASRKREGWNEQFF	few	TRBV19	TRBD2	TRBJ2-1
TGCGCCAGCAGCCAAATGCTCCGGATCGGACAGGGGGGGAACTATGGCTACACCTTC	CASSQMLRIGQGGNYGYTF	-	TRBV4-1	TRBD1	TRBJ1-2
TGTGCCAGCAGTTCCCAGGGGAGCGCAGATACGCAGTATTTT	CASSSQGSADTQYF	-	TRBV28	-	TRBJ2-3
TGTGCCAGCAGCCTTACCACGGGGGATGGCATTCAGTACTTC	CASSLTTGDGIQYF	-	TRBV7-3	-	TRBJ2-4
TGCGCCAGCAGCTCTTTGGGACTAGCGGGATCAGTCGGTGAGCAGTTCTTC	CASSSLGLAGSVGEQFF	once	TRBV5-1	TRBD2	TRBJ2-1
TGTGCCAGCAGTTCTCCTCGCACAGATACGCAGTATTTT	CASSSPRTDTQYF	-	TRBV6-2/TRBV6-3	-	TRBJ2-3
TGTGCCACCTCCGTGCTGAGACAGGGACACTATGGCTACACCTTC	CATSVLRQGHYGYTF	-	TRBV28	TRBD1	TRBJ1-2
TGTGCCAGCAGCGTGCGCCTTAACTCACCCCTCCACTTT	CASSVRLNSPLHF	-	TRBV11-2	-	TRBJ1-6
TGTGCCAGTAGTATTTCGGGGAATCAGCCCCAGCATTTT	CASSISGNQPQHF	-	TRBV19	-	TRBJ1-5